These 10 T cell receptor beta chains were all obtained from the same sample, sequenced in a study of identical twins. TCRdb processed the 5' RACE reads anew with MiXCR; each CDR3 protein has one entry. Of hundreds of thousands of distinct CDR3 sequences in the sample, roughly 20% were seen once. The sample was also reused in another study, on T cells expressing NK-cell markers.

Source material: PBMCs. These TCRs come from a woman younger than 30 in good health.

This chain connects TRBV5-1 to TRBJ2-7, with TRBD2 as a possible D gene (6 bases). Germline CDR1 is SGHRS and CDR2 is YFSETQ. The CDR3 sequence is 13 residues long. Trimming removed 0 bases at V and 6 bases at J, with 10 bases between. The CDR3 loop reads CASSLGTIREQYF. CDR3 DNA: TGCGCCAGCAGCTTGGGGACTATCCGCGAGCAGTACTTC. The variable domain in full, completed from reference TRBV5-1 and TRBJ2-7, reads KAGVTQTPRYLIKTRGQQVTLSCSPISGHRSVSWYQQTPGQGLQFLFEYFSETQRNKGNFPGRFSGRQFSNSRSEMNVSTLELGDSALYLCASSLGTIREQYFGPGTRLTVT.

This clonotype was picked up a small number of times. This sequence joins TRBV2 and TRBJ2-6, with D hard to call. The germline gives CDR1 SNHLY, CDR2 FYNNEI. Trimming took 2 bases from V and 2 from J, leaving 7 bases between them. The CDR3 is 15 residues long. CDR3 residues: CASSEISAGANVLTF. The CDR3 DNA reads as TGTGCCAGCAGTGAAATCTCTGCTGGGGCCAACGTCCTGACTTTC.

The genes are TRBV7-9 and TRBJ2-7; no clear D. V lost 5 bases and J lost 4, with 9 bases in between. The germline CDR1 and CDR2 sequences are SEHNR and FQNEAQ (reference sequence). There are 12 residues in the CDR3. For the CDR3, the DNA is TGTGCCAGCAGCGAACGTGTTTACGAGCAGTACTTC. This sequence encodes CASSERVYEQYF.

Only a few counts were recorded for this clonotype. The chain has TRBV11-2 and TRBJ2-7; no clear D gene. CDR1 and CDR2 (germline): SGHAT, FQNNGV. The CDR3 spans 14 residues. The V end was cut by 1 base, the J end by 3 bases, with 10 bases between. In DNA form, the CDR3 reads TGTGCCAGCAGCTTAGCACAGATCAACTACGAGCAGTACTTC. This codes for CASSLAQINYEQYF.

This clonotype was seen more than once but under ten times. CDR3 in amino acids: CASSGTVGTEAFF. For the CDR3, the DNA is TGTGCCAGCAGTGGGACCGTCGGTACTGAAGCTTTCTTT. The V and J genes are TRBV6-4 and TRBJ1-1; D is unresolved. Germline V gene lookup returns CDR1 MRHNA and CDR2 SNTAGT. V was pared by 4 bases and J by 5 bases, with 11 bases between. The CDR3 has 13 residues.

This clonotype showed up just a few times. V and J are TRBV7-2 and TRBJ1-1, with D possibly TRBD1 on 5 matching bases. In germline, CDR1 is SGHTA, CDR2 FQGNSA. The CDR3 extends over 13 amino acids. V dropped 0 bases and J dropped 6 bases, with 8 bases sitting between them. CDR3 DNA: TGTGCCAGCAGCTTAGCGGAGGGACCTGAAGCTTTCTTT. This translates into CASSLAEGPEAFF.

The rearrangement uses TRBV3-1 and TRBJ1-1; weak D call: TRBD1 (5 bases). V dropped 3 bases and J dropped 1 base, with 9 bases sitting between them. Germline CDR1 is LGHDT and CDR2 is YNNKEL (reference sequence). The CDR3 contains 14 residues. CDR3 sequence: CASSQPDRNTEAFF. The CDR3 DNA follows: TGTGCCAGCAGCCAGCCCGACAGGAACACTGAAGCTTTCTTT.

Details on this clonotype: Its ends do not fully match the called genes, so a read error is possible. The genes are TRBV10-3 and TRBJ2-1; 7 nucleotides line up with TRBD1. The germline V gene encodes CDR1 ENHRY and CDR2 SYGVKD. The CDR3 totals 15 residues. The CDR3 reads CAISENRDSLLKVHF. The CDR3 DNA reads TGTGCCATCAGTGAGAATCGGGACAGTCTGCTTAAGGTCCATTTC.

The chain links TRBV5-6 to TRBJ2-4, with TRBD1 matching 8 bases. The CDR3 is made up of 17 amino acids. CDR1 and CDR2 (germline): SGHDT, YYEEEE. J lost 1 base, V lost 4 bases, and 10 bases had no gene match. Here the CDR3 reads CASSPLQGARAKNIQYF. CDR3 coding DNA: TGTGCCAGCAGCCCCCTTCAGGGGGCACGGGCCAAAAACATTCAGTACTTC.

This clonotype has more than one count but fewer than ten. This sequence joins TRBV18 and TRBJ2-1; 12 positions match TRBD2. Trimming took 0 bases from V and 6 from J; bases not matched to a gene: 9. This CDR3 is 18 amino acids long. Germline V lookup: CDR1 KGHSH, CDR2 LQKENI. CDR3 bases: TGTGCCAGCTCACCACCCGGGACTAGCGGGCGAGGGGGCAATGAGCAGTTCTTC. Its protein is CASSPPGTSGRGGNEQFF.